This T cell receptor (beta chain) was recovered during a study of shared clonotypes between healthy human individuals. At the level of the study: Contributing individuals were a couple of females and a few males aged 18 to 49.

This clone showed up just a few times. The germline CDR1 and CDR2 sequences are SGHNT and YYREEE (reference sequence). This CDR3 region has 15 residues. V trimming: 6 bases; J trimming: 8 bases; junction bases outside the gene matches: 14. Each PCR replicate run on unsorted PBMC took in 300 to 350 ng DNA, 25,000 to 30,000 T cell genomes. The method was immunoSEQ multiplex PCR; TCRdb's version includes in-frame clones alone and lacks a portion of them. The data contain fewer than 650,000 clones, around 80% of them singletons. Sequencing was performed on PBMCs. This receptor was obtained from a woman aged 35 to 49 in good health. Some clones in this sample may be carry-over from other donors' samples. The chain carries TRBV5-4 and TRBJ1-2; 9 bases fit TRBD1. CDR3 in amino acids: CASTPGNRGLRGYTF. The CDR3 bases are TGTGCCAGCACCCCAGGGAACAGGGGGCTGAGGGGCTACACCTTC.